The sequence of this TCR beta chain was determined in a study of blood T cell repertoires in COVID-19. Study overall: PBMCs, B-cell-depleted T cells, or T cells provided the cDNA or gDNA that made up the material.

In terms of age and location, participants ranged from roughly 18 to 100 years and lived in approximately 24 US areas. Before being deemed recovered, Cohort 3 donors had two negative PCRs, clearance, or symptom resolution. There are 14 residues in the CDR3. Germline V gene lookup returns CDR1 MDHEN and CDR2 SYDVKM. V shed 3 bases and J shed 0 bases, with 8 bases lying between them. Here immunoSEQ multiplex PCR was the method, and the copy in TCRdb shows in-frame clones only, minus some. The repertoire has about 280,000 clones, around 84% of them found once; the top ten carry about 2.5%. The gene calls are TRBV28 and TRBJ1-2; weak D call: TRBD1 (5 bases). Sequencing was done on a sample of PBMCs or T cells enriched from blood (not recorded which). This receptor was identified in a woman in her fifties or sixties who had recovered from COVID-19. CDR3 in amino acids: CASSFDRSNYGYTF. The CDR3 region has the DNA TGTGCCAGCAGTTTCGACAGATCTAACTATGGCTACACCTTC.